The 3 T cell receptor beta chains given below trace back to one sample, sequenced in a study of shared clonotypes between healthy human individuals. Profiling relied on immunoSEQ multiplex PCR, and the TCRdb table lists in-frame clones only, not all of them. The sample lists about 2,200,000 clones, about 93% occurring once. Positively selected for CCR7, the CD45RO-negative cells used as naive CD8 cells excluded terminally differentiated effector memory CD45RA+ cells. Material for sequencing was naive CD8+ T cells from PBMCs. The source is a man in his late teens or twenties in good health. Some clones in this sample may be carry-over from other donors' samples.

The rearrangement joins TRBV15 to TRBJ1-4, with unresolved D. V lost 1 base and J lost 6, with 15 bases in between. This CDR3 region has 16 residues. The germline V gene has CDR1 LNHNV and CDR2 YYDKDF (reference sequence). The CDR3 loop is CATSRAFGVIDEKLFF. Written as DNA, the CDR3 is TGTGCCACCAGCAGAGCTTTTGGGGTGATAGATGAAAAACTGTTTTTT.

The chain carries TRBV7-9 and TRBJ2-5, with TRBD2 matching over 10 bases. With V trimmed by 7 bases and J by 2 bases, 13 bases remained unmatched. The CDR3 covers 17 residues. Germline V CDR1 and CDR2: SEHNR, FQNEAQ (reference sequence). The DNA of the CDR3 is TGTGCCAGCAACGGAGGGCTAGCGGGAGCCTTACAAGAGACCCAGTACTTC. Translation: CASNGGLAGALQETQYF.

This chain links TRBV5-1 with TRBJ2-2; 8 bases are shared with TRBD1. This CDR3 has 15 amino acids. Germline CDR1 and CDR2: SGHRS and YFSETQ. Germline trimming cut 4 bases from V and 7 bases from J; bases unmatched to any gene: 9. This CDR3 reads CASSNDRGGGGELFF. In nucleotides, the CDR3 is TGCGCCAGCAGCAACGACAGGGGCGGCGGCGGGGAGCTGTTTTTT.